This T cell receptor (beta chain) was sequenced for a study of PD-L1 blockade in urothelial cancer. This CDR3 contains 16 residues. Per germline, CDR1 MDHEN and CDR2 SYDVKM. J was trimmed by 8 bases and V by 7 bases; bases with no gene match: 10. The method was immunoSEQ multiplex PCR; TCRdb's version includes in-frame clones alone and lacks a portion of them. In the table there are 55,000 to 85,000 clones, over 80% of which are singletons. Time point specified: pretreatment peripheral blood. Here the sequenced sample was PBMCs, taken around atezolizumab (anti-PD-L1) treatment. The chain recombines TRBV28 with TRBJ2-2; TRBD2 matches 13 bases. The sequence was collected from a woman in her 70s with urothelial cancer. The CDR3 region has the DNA TGTGCCAGCAACTCCGGGACTAGCGGGACTTGGGGGGAGCTGTTTTTT. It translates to CASNSGTSGTWGELFF.